These T cell receptor beta chains were read from a single sample in a study of cytotoxic CD8 clonotypes in ibrutinib-treated CLL. Repertoires were generated with immunoSEQ multiplex PCR, while TCRdb's copy carries only in-frame clones and drops some. The repertoire holds over 130,000 clones, with about 84% as singletons. The specimen comprised PBMCs, sampled after 36 months of ibrutinib treatment. The receptors were gathered from a human donor with chronic lymphocytic leukemia. CDR3s include the opening cysteine and the closing phenylalanine or tryptophan. A D gene is named only where the DNA matches it firmly. Clone size, where shown, is once, few, many, or a class for clones that have expanded.

j_gene | abundance | d_gene | v_gene | CDR3nt | CDR3aa
TRBJ1-2 | . | TRBD1 | TRBV4-1 | TGCGCCAGCAGCCGCTTTCCCCCCGCCGTATTGGGACAGGGTACCTATGGCTACACCTTC | CASSRFPPAVLGQGTYGYTF
TRBJ2-7 | . | . | TRBV4-1 | TGCGCCAGCAGCCAAGAGAGCCAGGGAGCGTACGAGCAGTACTTC | CASSQESQGAYEQYF
TRBJ2-1 | . | TRBD2 | TRBV6-5 | TGTGCCAGCAGCTTCAGCGGGGGTTCCTACAATGAGCAGTTCTTC | CASSFSGGSYNEQFF
TRBJ2-1 | . | . | TRBV7-3 | TGTGCCAGCAGCTTATTCGGGGGATCCTACAATGAGCAGTTCTTC | CASSLFGGSYNEQFF
TRBJ2-3 | few | TRBD2 | TRBV5-6 | TGTGCCAGCAGCCCTACGGGGGGGACAGATACGCAGTATTTT | CASSPTGGTDTQYF
TRBJ1-2 | . | TRBD1 | TRBV19 | TGTGCCAGTAGTGTTCCGGGACAGTCTTTCCACACCTTC | CASSVPGQSFHTF
TRBJ2-3 | . | . | TRBV19 | TGTGCCAGTAGTATCGGACGGGTGATAAGCACAGATACGCAGTATTTT | CASSIGRVISTDTQYF
TRBJ1-5 | . | . | TRBV28 | TGTGCCAGCAGTTTATTCCGGGGCAATCAGCCCCAGCATTTT | CASSLFRGNQPQHF
TRBJ2-5 | few | . | TRBV9 | TGTGCCAGCAGCGGACCCTCCGGTAGTTTGGAGACCCAGTACTTC | CASSGPSGSLETQYF
TRBJ2-3 | once | TRBD2 | TRBV6-4 | TGTGCCAGTTCGCGACTAGCCAGCACAGATACGCAGTATTTT | CASSRLASTDTQYF
TRBJ2-7 | once | . | TRBV30 | TGTGCCTGGGGCACACATAATTCCGAGCAGTACTTC | CAWGTHNSEQYF
TRBJ2-3 | . | . | TRBV9 | TGTGCCAGCAGCGTAGGTGGGAGGTCCTCCACAGATACGCAGTATTTT | CASSVGGRSSTDTQYF
TRBJ1-1 | . | . | TRBV5-1 | TGCGCCAGCAGCTTGGCCTGGCTGAACACTGAAGCTTTCTTT | CASSLAWLNTEAFF
TRBJ1-3 | . | . | TRBV30 | TGTGCCATACAGCTCGGAAACACCATATATTTT | CAIQLGNTIYF
TRBJ2-3 | . | . | TRBV4-2 | TGTGCCAGCAGCCAAGGCCCCAATCAGGATACGCAGTATTTT | CASSQGPNQDTQYF
TRBJ1-2 | . | TRBD1 | TRBV30 | TGTGCCTGGAGTTCCGGACAGGGAAGCGGCTACACCTTC | CAWSSGQGSGYTF
TRBJ1-6 | . | . | TRBV5-4 | TGTGCCAGCAGCCTGGGACACTTTAATTCACCCCTCCACTTT | CASSLGHFNSPLHF
TRBJ2-5 | . | . | TRBV7-3 | TGTGCCAGCAGCTTTACGGAACAAGAGACCCAGTACTTC | CASSFTEQETQYF
TRBJ1-2 | . | TRBD1 | TRBV15 | TGTGCCACCAGCAGAGATCTGGACAGGGCGGGCTATGGCTACACCTTC | CATSRDLDRAGYGYTF
TRBJ2-1 | . | . | TRBV4-1 | TGCGCCAGCAGCCGGATCGCCAACTCCTACAATGAGCAGTTCTTC | CASSRIANSYNEQFF
TRBJ2-3 | . | . | TRBV2 | TGTGCCAGCAGTGAGACAGCCACAGATACGCAGTATTTT | CASSETATDTQYF
TRBJ1-3 | . | . | TRBV15 | TGTGCCACCAGCAGAGGCGGGGGATTAAAAGGAAACACCATATATTTT | CATSRGGGLKGNTIYF
TRBJ2-7 | . | . | TRBV28 | TGTGCCAGCACTGTCAGTGGTTACGAGCAGTACTTC | CASTVSGYEQYF
TRBJ2-1 | . | . | TRBV19 | TGTGCCAGTAGTATAGATGAGGGGTCTTCCTACAATGAGCAGTTCTTC | CASSIDEGSSYNEQFF
TRBJ2-1 | . | TRBD2 | TRBV19 | TGTGCCAGTAGTATACATTTGTCGGGAGGGTACTCCTACAATGAGCAGTTCTTC | CASSIHLSGGYSYNEQFF
TRBJ1-1 | . | . | TRBV29-1 | TGCAGCGTAGTTCATTGGACAGATAACACTGAAGCTTTCTTT | CSVVHWTDNTEAFF
TRBJ1-5 | . | . | TRBV11-1 | TGTGCCAGCAGCTTACGGGCAGGGAGCAATCAGCCCCAGCATTTT | CASSLRAGSNQPQHF
TRBJ2-5 | . | TRBD2 | TRBV5-1 | TGCGCCAGCAGCTGGGGTAGCGGGGGCCAAGAGACCCAGTACTTC | CASSWGSGGQETQYF
TRBJ2-7 | . | . | TRBV5-1 | TGCGCCAGCAGCCCCGGGACATATACCTACGAGCAGTACTTC | CASSPGTYTYEQYF
TRBJ1-5 | . | . | TRBV19 | TGTGCCAGTAGTATCTTGGGACAGCCCCAGCATTTT | CASSILGQPQHF
TRBJ2-7 | . | TRBD1 | TRBV2 | TGTGCCAGCAGTGTTGACAGGGGCTACGAGCAGTACTTC | CASSVDRGYEQYF
TRBJ2-2 | . | . | TRBV19 | TGTGCCAGTGCCGGGATGGTGGGGCGCACCGGGGAGCTGTTTTTT | CASAGMVGRTGELFF
TRBJ1-2 | . | TRBD1 | TRBV4-1 | TGCGCCAGCAGCCGGGGGCCGACAGGGTTCGATGGCTACACCTTC | CASSRGPTGFDGYTF
TRBJ1-5 | once | TRBD1 | TRBV5-4 | TGTGCCAGCAGCTTGGTCGGGTCAGGGGGAATACGGCAGCCCCAGCATTTT | CASSLVGSGGIRQPQHF
TRBJ1-2 | . | . | TRBV5-6 | TGTGCCAGCAGCCCGTATGGACAACTATATGGCTACACCTTC | CASSPYGQLYGYTF
TRBJ2-3 | . | . | TRBV9 | TGTGCCAGCAGCGTGAGTGCAGATACGCAGTATTTT | CASSVSADTQYF
TRBJ2-3 | . | TRBD2 | TRBV7-9 | TGTGCCAGCAGCTTAGGGGCTAGCGGGCCGTTCACAGATACGCAGTATTTT | CASSLGASGPFTDTQYF
TRBJ2-7 | . | TRBD1 | TRBV15 | TGTGCCACCAGCCAGCACGGGACAGCCTACGAGCAGTACTTC | CATSQHGTAYEQYF
TRBJ2-4 | few | . | TRBV9 | TGTGCCAGCAGCGCCGGGACGCTAGCCAAAAACATTCAGTACTTC | CASSAGTLAKNIQYF
TRBJ2-3 | . | TRBD2 | TRBV6-5 | TGTGCCACCCAGACTAGCGGCGGCGCAGATACGCAGTATTTT | CATQTSGGADTQYF
TRBJ1-2 | . | . | TRBV6-5 | TGTGCCAGCAGTTACTCGTCTTATGGAGGCTACACCTTC | CASSYSSYGGYTF
TRBJ1-1 | few | . | TRBV6-1 | TGTGCCAGCAGTGTAACCCGGAACACTGAAGCTTTCTTT | CASSVTRNTEAFF
TRBJ1-1 | . | . | TRBV7-9 | TGTGCCAGCAGCTTAGGGTTTGGAGGGGTGAACACTGAAGCTTTCTTT | CASSLGFGGVNTEAFF
TRBJ1-5 | few | . | TRBV7-8 | TGTGCCAGCAGCCAAGGACTGGGCAATCAGCCCCAGCATTTT | CASSQGLGNQPQHF
TRBJ2-3 | once | . | TRBV15 | TGTGCCACCAGCAGAGCAGGCGGAGGGCTCGCAGATACGCAGTATTTT | CATSRAGGGLADTQYF
TRBJ1-2 | few | . | TRBV11-2 | TGTGCCAGCAGCTTAGACCTCGGACAGCAGAGTGGCTACACCTTC | CASSLDLGQQSGYTF
TRBJ2-2 | . | . | TRBV19 | TGTGCCAGTAGTATAGGGACGGGCCAGGGGTACACCGGGGAGCTGTTTTTT | CASSIGTGQGYTGELFF
TRBJ2-1 | . | TRBD2 | TRBV5-1 | TGCGCCAGCAGTTCAGCGGGAGCGTCCTACAATGAGCAGTTCTTC | CASSSAGASYNEQFF